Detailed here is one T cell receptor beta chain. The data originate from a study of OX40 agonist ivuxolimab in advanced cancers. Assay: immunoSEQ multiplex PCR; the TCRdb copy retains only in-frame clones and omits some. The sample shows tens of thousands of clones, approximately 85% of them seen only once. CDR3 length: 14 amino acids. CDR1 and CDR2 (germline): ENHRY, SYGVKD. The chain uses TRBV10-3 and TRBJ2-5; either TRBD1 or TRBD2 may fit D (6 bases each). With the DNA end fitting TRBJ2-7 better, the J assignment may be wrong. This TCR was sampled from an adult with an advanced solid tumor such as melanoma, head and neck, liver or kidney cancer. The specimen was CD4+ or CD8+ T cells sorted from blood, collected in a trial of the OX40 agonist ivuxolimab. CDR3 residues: CAIRKGGDSYEQYF. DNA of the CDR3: TGTGCCATCAGGAAGGGGGGAGACTCCTACGAGCAGTACTTC.